This entry is about one TCR beta chain. Libraries were prepared by immunoSEQ multiplex PCR; TCRdb keeps only in-frame clonotypes and omits some of them. The repertoire holds roughly 200,000 clones, about four fifths seen once, with 10% to 15% in the top ten. V lost 6 bases and J 3 bases, leaving 17 bases between the germline ends. The CDR3 is 15 amino acids. CDR1 is SEHNR, CDR2 FQNEAQ, per germline (reference sequence). This sample is part of a study of blood T cell repertoires in COVID-19. About the study: The cDNA or gDNA used as material had been derived from T cells, B-cell-depleted T cells, or PBMCs.

The participants were between roughly 18 and 100 years old and came from under 25 US areas. Researchers sorted participants into cohorts using their self-reported clinical history. Donors in Cohort 3 who had recovered were those with two negative PCRs, healthcare professional clearance, or resolution of their symptoms. This chain joins TRBV7-9 and TRBJ1-1, with D possibly TRBD1 on 6 matching bases. The specimen was PBMCs or T cells enriched from blood (not recorded which). The sequence came from a man aged 40-49 years who had recovered from COVID-19. CDR3 protein: CASSLSATGYTEAFF. The CDR3 DNA reads as TGTGCCAGCAGTCTCAGCGCTACAGGGTACACTGAAGCTTTCTTT.